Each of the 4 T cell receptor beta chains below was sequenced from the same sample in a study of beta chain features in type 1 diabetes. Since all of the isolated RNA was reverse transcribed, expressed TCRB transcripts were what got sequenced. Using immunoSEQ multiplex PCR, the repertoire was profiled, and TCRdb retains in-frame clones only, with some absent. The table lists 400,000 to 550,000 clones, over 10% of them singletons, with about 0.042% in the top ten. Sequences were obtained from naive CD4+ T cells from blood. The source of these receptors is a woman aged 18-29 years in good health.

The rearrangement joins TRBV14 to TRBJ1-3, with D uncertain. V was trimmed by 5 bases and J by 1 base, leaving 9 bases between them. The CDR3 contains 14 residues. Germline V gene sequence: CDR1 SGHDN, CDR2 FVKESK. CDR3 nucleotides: TGTGCCAGCAGCTATTCGGTGTCTGGAAACACCATATATTTT. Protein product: CASSYSVSGNTIYF.

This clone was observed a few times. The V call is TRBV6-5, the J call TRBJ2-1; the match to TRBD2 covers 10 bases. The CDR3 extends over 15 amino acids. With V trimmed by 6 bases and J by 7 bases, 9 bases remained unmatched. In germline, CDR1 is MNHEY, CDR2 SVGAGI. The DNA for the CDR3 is TGTGCCAGCAGGAAAAGCGGGGGGGCAGGGAATGAGCAGTTCTTC. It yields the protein CASRKSGGAGNEQFF.

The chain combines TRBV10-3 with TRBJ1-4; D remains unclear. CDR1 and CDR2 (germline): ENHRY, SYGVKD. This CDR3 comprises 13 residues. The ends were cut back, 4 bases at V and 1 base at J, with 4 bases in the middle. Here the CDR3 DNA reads TGTGCCATCAGTGGGGGAACTAATGAAAAACTGTTTTTT. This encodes CAISGGTNEKLFF.

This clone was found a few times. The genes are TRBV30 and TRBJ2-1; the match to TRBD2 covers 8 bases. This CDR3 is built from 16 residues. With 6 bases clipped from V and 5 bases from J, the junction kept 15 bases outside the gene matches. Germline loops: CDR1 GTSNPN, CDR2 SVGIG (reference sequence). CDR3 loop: CACPATPGTSNNEQFF. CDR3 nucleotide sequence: TGTGCCTGTCCAGCAACCCCCGGGACTAGTAACAATGAGCAGTTCTTC.